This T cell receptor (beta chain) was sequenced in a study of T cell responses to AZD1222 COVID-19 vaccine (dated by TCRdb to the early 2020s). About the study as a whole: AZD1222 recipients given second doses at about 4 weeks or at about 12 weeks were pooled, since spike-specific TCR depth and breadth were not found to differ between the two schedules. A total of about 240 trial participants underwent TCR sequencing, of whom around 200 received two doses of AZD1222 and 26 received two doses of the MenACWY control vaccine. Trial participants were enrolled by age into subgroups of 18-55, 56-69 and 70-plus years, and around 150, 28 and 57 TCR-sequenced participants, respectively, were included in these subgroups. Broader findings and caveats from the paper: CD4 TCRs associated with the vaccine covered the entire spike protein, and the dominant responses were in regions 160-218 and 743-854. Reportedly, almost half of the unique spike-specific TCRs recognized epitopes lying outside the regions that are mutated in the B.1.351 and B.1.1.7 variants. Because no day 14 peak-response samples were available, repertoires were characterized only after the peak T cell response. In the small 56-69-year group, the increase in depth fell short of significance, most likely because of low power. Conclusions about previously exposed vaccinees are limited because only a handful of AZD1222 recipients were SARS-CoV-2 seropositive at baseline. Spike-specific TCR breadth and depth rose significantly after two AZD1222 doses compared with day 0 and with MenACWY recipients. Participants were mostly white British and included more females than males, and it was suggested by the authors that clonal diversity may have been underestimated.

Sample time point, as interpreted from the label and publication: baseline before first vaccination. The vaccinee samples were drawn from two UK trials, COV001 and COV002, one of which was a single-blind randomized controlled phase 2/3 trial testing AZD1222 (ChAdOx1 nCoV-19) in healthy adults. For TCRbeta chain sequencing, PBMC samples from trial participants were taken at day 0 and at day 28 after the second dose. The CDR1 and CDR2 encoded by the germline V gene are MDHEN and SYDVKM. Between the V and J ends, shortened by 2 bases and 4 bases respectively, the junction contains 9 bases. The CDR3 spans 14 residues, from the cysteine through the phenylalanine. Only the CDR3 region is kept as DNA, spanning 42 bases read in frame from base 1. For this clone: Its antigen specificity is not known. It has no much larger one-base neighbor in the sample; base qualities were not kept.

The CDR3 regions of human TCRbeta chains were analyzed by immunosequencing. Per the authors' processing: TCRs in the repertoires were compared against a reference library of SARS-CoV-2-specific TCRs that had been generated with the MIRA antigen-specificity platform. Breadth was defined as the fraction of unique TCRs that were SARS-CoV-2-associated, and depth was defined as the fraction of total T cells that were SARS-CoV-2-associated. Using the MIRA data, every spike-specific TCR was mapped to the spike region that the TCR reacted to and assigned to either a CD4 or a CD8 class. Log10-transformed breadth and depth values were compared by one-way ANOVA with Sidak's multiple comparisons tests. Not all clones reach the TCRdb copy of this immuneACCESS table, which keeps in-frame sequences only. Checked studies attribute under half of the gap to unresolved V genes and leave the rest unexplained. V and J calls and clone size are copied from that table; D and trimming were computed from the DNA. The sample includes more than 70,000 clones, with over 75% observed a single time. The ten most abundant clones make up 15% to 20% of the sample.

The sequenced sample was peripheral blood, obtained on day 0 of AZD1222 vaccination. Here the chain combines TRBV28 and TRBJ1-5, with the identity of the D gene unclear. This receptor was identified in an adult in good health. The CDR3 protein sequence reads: CASSLGVWNQPQHF. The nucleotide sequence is TGTGCCAGCAGTTTAGGGGTCTGGAATCAGCCCCAGCATTTT.